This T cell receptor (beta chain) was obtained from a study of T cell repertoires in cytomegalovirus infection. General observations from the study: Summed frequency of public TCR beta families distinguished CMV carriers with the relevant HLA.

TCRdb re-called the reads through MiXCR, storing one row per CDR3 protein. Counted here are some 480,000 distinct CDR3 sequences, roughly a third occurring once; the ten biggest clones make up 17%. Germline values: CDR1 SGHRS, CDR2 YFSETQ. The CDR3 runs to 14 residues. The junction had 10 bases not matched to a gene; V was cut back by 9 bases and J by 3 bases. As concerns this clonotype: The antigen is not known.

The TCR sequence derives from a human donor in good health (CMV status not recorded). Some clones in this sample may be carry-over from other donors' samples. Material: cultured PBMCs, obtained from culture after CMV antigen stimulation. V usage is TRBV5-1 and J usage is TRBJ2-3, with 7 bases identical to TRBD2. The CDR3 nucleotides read TGCGCCACCCGAGCGGGACTGGTGACAGATACGCAGTATTTT. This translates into CATRAGLVTDTQYF.